The 29 T cell receptor beta chains below were found in one sample sequenced in a study of response to subunit inactivated influenza vaccine (dated by TCRdb to 2016 to 2018). The library was generated by RT-PCR. The listed sequencing device is Illumina HiSeq 2500. TCRdb trimmed public reads at Q25 via fastp, called clones via MiXCR and kept in-frame beta chains. Each entry merges the rows of one CDR3 protein and shows their most common DNA and genes. In this sample the table shows fewer than 200,000 distinct CDR3 sequences, about 10% of which occur a single time. The top ten clonotypes cover approximately 11% of the sample. The sample in question was non-naive T cells sorted from PBMCs, obtained on the day of vaccination. The sample's cell subset or site, from its label and the paper: memory T cell fraction. These receptors all come from a man aged 50 to 60 who received an inactivated influenza vaccine. Donor details come from another sample of the same person, matched by shared clones.

The CDR3 region has the DNA TGTGCCAGCAGCCCTCCCACCATGAGGGGCACCATATATTTT. Its protein is CASSPPTMRGTIYF. The chain uses TRBV5-6 and TRBJ1-3; D may be TRBD1 (5 bases). CDR1 and CDR2 from the germline V gene are SGHDT and YYEEEE. The CDR3 runs to 14 residues. Trimming removed 4 bases from V and 9 bases from J, with 17 bases in between.

This clonotype occurred a few times. The CDR3 here is CASSGANEKLFF. Here the CDR3 DNA reads TGCGCCAGCAGCGGTGCAAATGAAAAACTGTTTTTT. The chain couples TRBV5-1 to TRBJ1-4; D call uncertain. V was clipped by 4 bases and J by 5 bases, with 6 bases between them. From germline, CDR1 is SGHRS and CDR2 YFSETQ. The length of the CDR3 is 12 residues.

The rearrangement uses TRBV7-9 and TRBJ2-7; 7 nucleotides align to TRBD2. The germline V gene has CDR1 SEHNR and CDR2 FQNEAQ (reference sequence). This CDR3 has 15 residues. The junction had 8 bases not matched to a gene; V was cut back by 5 bases and J by 1 base. CDR3 sequence: CASSHSGSPSYEQYF. The CDR3 nucleotides read TGTGCCAGCAGCCATAGCGGGTCACCTTCCTACGAGCAGTACTTC. The full variable domain, completed using reference TRBV7-9 and TRBJ2-7, is DTGVSQNPRHKITKRGQNVTFRCDPISEHNRLYWYRQTLGQGPEFLTYFQNEAQLEKSRLLSDRFSAERPKGSFSTLEIQRTEQGDSAMYLCASSHSGSPSYEQYFGPGTRLTVT.

The CDR3 reads CASSQEPGSYQETQYF. CDR3 DNA sequence: TGTGCCAGCAGCCAGGAACCGGGTTCCTACCAAGAGACCCAGTACTTC. V and J are TRBV5-5 and TRBJ2-5; D not resolved. The CDR3 runs 16 residues. V gave up 4 bases and J gave up 0 bases, with 16 bases separating them. Germline assignment: CDR1 SGHKS and CDR2 YYEKEE (reference sequence).

This sequence joins TRBV20-1 and TRBJ1-1; no clear D gene. Germline CDR1 and CDR2: DFQATT and SNEGSKA (reference sequence). V lost 3 bases and J 1 base, leaving 12 bases between the germline ends. The CDR3 runs 14 residues. The CDR3 region has the DNA TGCAGTGCTAGGAAGAGGCGGGAGAACACTGAAGCTTTCTTT. Translated: CSARKRRENTEAFF.

As DNA, the CDR3 is TGTGCCAGCTCACCACCCCGGGTTGGGGCCAACGTCCTGACTTTC. Amino acid sequence: CASSPPRVGANVLTF. This chain uses TRBV18 with TRBJ2-6; D call uncertain. This CDR3 has 15 amino acids. Trimming pared 0 bases from V and 3 bases from J, leaving 6 bases between. Germline values: CDR1 KGHSH, CDR2 LQKENI.

This clonotype was observed a handful of times. CDR3 amino acids: CAWLRPGASGTEAFF. The CDR3 DNA sequence: TGTGCCTGGCTAAGACCGGGGGCCAGTGGTACTGAAGCTTTCTTT. The gene calls are TRBV30 and TRBJ1-1; maybe TRBD1 (6 bases). Trimming cost V 5 bases and J 5 bases, with 21 bases left between them. The V gene's germline CDR1 is GTSNPN and CDR2 SVGIG (reference sequence). The CDR3 has 15 residues. Full variable domain (remainder filled in from reference TRBV30 and TRBJ1-1): SQTIHQWPATLVQPVGSPLSLECTVEGTSNPNLYWYRQAAGRGLQLLFYSVGIGQISSEVPQNLSASRPQDRQFILSSKKLLLSDSGFYLCAWLRPGASGTEAFFGQGTRLTVV.

A few counts support this clonotype. J is TRBJ2-5 and V is TRBV7-9; 11 nucleotides align to TRBD1. The V segment lost 1 base and the J segment 7 bases; nucleotides outside the gene matches: 8. The CDR3 runs 16 residues. Germline V gene data show CDR1 as SEHNR and CDR2 as FQNEAQ (reference sequence). As DNA, the CDR3 is TGTGCCAGCAGCTTAGTAAGAGGACAGGGGGCCGGGACCCAGTACTTC. It is translated as CASSLVRGQGAGTQYF.

This clonotype was found many times. This chain links TRBV7-9 with TRBJ2-6; D may match TRBD1 or TRBD2 (5 bases each). This CDR3 contains 14 residues. CDR1 and CDR2 (germline): SEHNR, FQNEAQ (reference sequence). With 10 bases removed from V and 0 bases from J, the gap between germline ends came to 10 bases. The CDR3 region is CANDGASGANVLTF. The CDR3 nucleotides read TGTGCCAACGACGGGGCCTCTGGGGCCAACGTCCTGACTTTC. The entire variable domain, with the rest obtained from reference TRBV7-9 and TRBJ2-6, is as follows: DTGVSQNPRHKITKRGQNVTFRCDPISEHNRLYWYRQTLGQGPEFLTYFQNEAQLEKSRLLSDRFSAERPKGSFSTLEIQRTEQGDSAMYLCANDGASGANVLTFGAGSRLTVL.

This clonotype was counted at least ten times. The V call is TRBV20-1, the J call TRBJ2-3, with 7 bases lining up with TRBD2. Germline V CDR1 and CDR2: DFQATT, SNEGSKA (reference sequence). The CDR3 totals 15 residues. With 0 bases clipped from V and 2 bases from J, the junction kept 5 bases outside the gene matches. The CDR3 bases are TGCAGTGCTAGAGATTTCAGCGGGGCCACAGATACGCAGTATTTT. Translating it yields CSARDFSGATDTQYF.

This clonotype has a count of ten or more. The chain uses TRBV2 and TRBJ2-1, with D perhaps TRBD2 (7 bases). The germline gives CDR1 SNHLY, CDR2 FYNNEI. This CDR3 comprises 15 residues. Between the trimmed V and J ends, which lost 10 bases and 7 bases, there was a span of 23 bases. CDR3 DNA: TGTGCCACGTTAATAAGGGGGGGGCCGAGTAATGAGCAGTTCTTC. It codes for CATLIRGGPSNEQFF.

In its sample, this clonotype was seen a few times. V gene TRBV28 combines with J gene TRBJ1-6; perhaps TRBD1 as D (6 bases). Looked up from germline, CDR1 is MDHEN and CDR2 is SYDVKM. V was pared by 5 bases and J by 10 bases, with 18 bases between. The CDR3 runs to 15 residues. The CDR3 DNA is TGTGCCAGCAGTCCGCCCCCCAGGGGCAGGTCACCCCTCCACTTT. This sequence encodes CASSPPPRGRSPLHF.

The CDR3 DNA is TGTGCCAGCAGCAAGGGACTAGCGGAGCACAATGAGCAGTTCTTC. This codes for CASSKGLAEHNEQFF. The rearrangement joins TRBV7-9 to TRBJ2-1; TRBD2 aligns across 11 bases. Germline CDR1 is SEHNR and CDR2 is FQNEAQ (reference sequence). Unmatched junction bases numbered 5, after V lost 5 bases and J lost 5 bases. This CDR3 comprises 15 residues.

This clonotype showed up just a few times. V gene TRBV2 combines with J gene TRBJ2-2; 7 bases line up with TRBD1. CDR1 and CDR2 (germline): SNHLY, FYNNEI. The CDR3 contains 15 residues. V lost 5 bases to trimming and J lost 8 bases; unmatched junction nucleotides: 11. The CDR3 DNA sequence: TGTGCCAGCAGTCCTGGGACAGTTGTAGGTGGGGAGCTGTTTTTT. Translated, it gives CASSPGTVVGGELFF.

There are a few counts of this clonotype. The rearrangement uses TRBV7-2 and TRBJ1-1; D is uncertain. Trimming pared 5 bases from V and 0 bases from J, leaving 13 bases between. Germline loops: CDR1 SGHTA, CDR2 FQGNSA. The CDR3 is 15 residues long. Here the CDR3 reads CASSTRGVMNTEAFF. The CDR3 region has the DNA TGTGCCAGCAGCACTCGCGGGGTCATGAACACTGAAGCTTTCTTT.

This clonotype showed up just a few times. This chain joins TRBV6-1 and TRBJ1-3; 7 positions agree with TRBD1. V was pared by 6 bases and J by 4 bases, with 9 bases of the junction left unmatched. This CDR3 is 15 amino acids long. The germline CDR1 and CDR2 sequences are MNHNS and SASEGT. The CDR3 sequence is CASRKTGTAGNTIYF. Written as DNA, the CDR3 is TGTGCCAGCAGAAAAACCGGGACAGCAGGAAACACCATATATTTT.

CDR3 nucleotides: TGTGCCAGCAGTTTCGTCAGGAACACTGAAGCTTTCTTT. It translates to CASSFVRNTEAFF. The chain carries TRBV6-2 or TRBV6-3 and TRBJ1-1; D gene unclear. Germline assignment: CDR1 MNHEY and CDR2 SVGEGT. CDR3 size: 13 residues. V was cut by 4 bases and J by 1 base, with 7 bases left in between.

A word on this clonotype: One junction end disagrees with the germline gene, perhaps due to a read error. The gene calls are TRBV7-2 and TRBJ2-5; D gene ambiguous. The CDR3 consists of 11 residues. Germline CDR1 is SGHTA and CDR2 is FQGNSA. The CDR3 spells CASSLAETHYF. The CDR3 DNA sequence: TGTGCCAGCAGCTTAGCAGAGACCCATTACTTC.

The sample holds a few counts of this clonotype. The chain carries TRBV7-2 and TRBJ1-6; TRBD1 matches 8 bases. Germline CDR1 is SGHTA and CDR2 is FQGNSA. The CDR3 sequence is 15 residues long. V trimming: 5 bases; J trimming: 9 bases; junction bases outside the gene matches: 9. CDR3 loop: CASSPRTGRSSPLHF. In DNA form, the CDR3 reads TGTGCCAGCAGCCCCCGGACAGGGCGGAGTTCACCCCTCCACTTT.

Comments on this clonotype: A read error may explain this, as a much larger clone is one base away. The DNA for the CDR3 is TGTGCCAGCAGCCCAACAGCGGGTAGAACCGGGGAGCTGTTTTTT. Translated: CASSPTAGRTGELFF. The rearrangement joins TRBV7-3 to TRBJ2-2, with a tentative D call TRBD2 (6 bases). Germline V gives CDR1 SGHTA, CDR2 FQGTGA. V gave up 5 bases and J gave up 5 bases, with 15 bases separating them. This CDR3 is built from 15 residues.

This clonotype appeared many times. In DNA form, the CDR3 reads TGTGCCAGCAGCTTATACAGGGGGCCGAGGGAAAACATTCAGTACTTC. It codes for CASSLYRGPRENIQYF. This chain links TRBV7-9 with TRBJ2-4; 9 nucleotides match TRBD1. With 2 bases clipped from V and 5 bases from J, the junction kept 7 bases outside the gene matches. This CDR3 is built from 16 residues. The germline V gene has CDR1 SEHNR and CDR2 FQNEAQ (reference sequence).

The rearrangement uses TRBV20-1 and TRBJ2-7; 14 bases align to TRBD2. The CDR3 spans 17 residues. The V gene's germline CDR1 is DFQATT and CDR2 SNEGSKA (reference sequence). After removal of 5 bases from V and 5 bases from J, the junction contained 14 bases not matched to a gene. DNA for the CDR3: TGCAGTGCTCCTCCACCGACTAGCGGGAGGGCCCGTAACGAGCAGTACTTC. Translated, it gives CSAPPPTSGRARNEQYF.

In DNA form, the CDR3 reads TGTGCCAGTAGTAACCGGGCCGATACGCAGTATTTT. Amino acids: CASSNRADTQYF. The V call is TRBV19, the J call TRBJ2-3; unclear D gene. Germline V gene lookup returns CDR1 LNHDA and CDR2 SQIVND (reference sequence). The CDR3 sequence is 12 residues long. Trimming left V 4 bases short and J 6 bases short, with 8 bases between.

This clonotype was recorded at least ten times. The J gene is TRBJ2-5, the V gene TRBV28; tentative D call: TRBD1 (6 bases). The germline CDR1 and CDR2 sequences are MDHEN and SYDVKM. V was trimmed by 6 bases and J by 2 bases, leaving 19 bases between them. The CDR3 totals 16 residues. CDR3 loop: CASSPAGAASQETQYF. CDR3 sequence (DNA): TGTGCCAGCAGCCCGGCAGGGGCTGCCTCTCAAGAGACCCAGTACTTC.

The chain links TRBV2 to TRBJ2-6; D remains unclear. The V and J ends lost 6 bases and 4 bases respectively, with 4 bases between them. The CDR3 covers 12 residues. Looked up from germline, CDR1 is SNHLY and CDR2 is FYNNEI. The CDR3 region has the DNA TGTGCCAGCAGGGCCGGGGCCAACGTCCTGACTTTC. Translation: CASRAGANVLTF.

V and J are TRBV5-6 and TRBJ2-7; tentative D call: TRBD1 (6 bases). V lost 5 bases and J lost 2, with 14 bases in between. This CDR3 region has 14 residues. Germline V gene sequence: CDR1 SGHDT, CDR2 YYEEEE. CDR3 loop: CASRPGDFAYEQYF. The CDR3 region has the DNA TGTGCCAGCAGACCAGGGGATTTCGCCTACGAGCAGTACTTC.

About this clonotype itself: A read error may be the cause here, since a much bigger clone is one base away. The J gene is TRBJ2-3, the V gene TRBV9; D remains ambiguous. The germline V gene encodes CDR1 SGDLS and CDR2 YYNGEE. The CDR3 loop spans 16 amino acids. The CDR3: CASSVGAIARTDTHYF. The CDR3 nucleotides are TGTGCCAGCAGCGTAGGGGCAATTGCTAGAACAGATACGCATTATTTT.

In this sample, this clonotype turned up many times. The J gene is TRBJ2-1, the V gene TRBV6-2 or TRBV6-3; TRBD2 is a possible D gene (5 bases). The CDR3 sequence is 15 residues long. Trimming removed 6 bases at V and 2 bases at J, with 14 bases between. Germline V gene sequence: CDR1 MNHEY, CDR2 SVGEGT. For the CDR3, the DNA is TGTGCCAGCAGGGGTTTGAGGGAGACCTACAATGAGCAGTTCTTC. Translated: CASRGLRETYNEQFF.

V and J are TRBV14 and TRBJ2-7; D is tentatively TRBD1 or TRBD2 (5 bases each). CDR1 and CDR2 from the germline V gene are SGHDN and FVKESK. V was cut by 3 bases and J by 5 bases, with 17 bases left in between. The CDR3 spans 15 residues. The CDR3 DNA follows: TGTGCCAGCAGCCAGGAGGTGGGCAACAGGAACGAGCAGTACTTC. Translation: CASSQEVGNRNEQYF.